A single sample is the source of the 20 T cell receptor beta chains below, sequenced in a study of OX40 agonist ivuxolimab in advanced cancers. Profiling relied on immunoSEQ multiplex PCR, and the TCRdb table lists in-frame clones only, not all of them. This sample has tens of thousands of clones, with roughly nine tenths found just once. The sample here was CD4+ or CD8+ T cells sorted from blood, taken in a trial of the OX40 agonist ivuxolimab. All receptors come from an adult with an advanced solid tumor such as melanoma, head and neck, liver or kidney cancer.

The chain joins TRBV30 to TRBJ1-1; the D is unclear. The CDR3 has 13 amino acids. The V end lost 3 bases, the J end lost 4 bases, and 12 bases lay between the germline ends. Germline CDR1 reads GTSNPN; CDR2 reads SVGIG (reference sequence). CDR3 coding DNA: TGTGCCTGGAGGCCCGGAATCTTCACTGAAGCTTTCTTT. Residues: CAWRPGIFTEAFF.

This chain uses TRBV28 with TRBJ1-2; TRBD1 aligns across 9 bases. With V trimmed by 3 bases and J by 2 bases, 1 base remained unmatched. The CDR3 has 14 amino acids. Germline V gene lookup returns CDR1 MDHEN and CDR2 SYDVKM. CDR3 bases: TGTGCCAGCAGTTTGGGGACAGGGAACTATGGCTACACCTTC. It yields the protein CASSLGTGNYGYTF.

The chain is built from TRBV9 and TRBJ2-2; 8 bases line up with TRBD2. This CDR3 is 15 amino acids long. Germline V gene lookup returns CDR1 SGDLS and CDR2 YYNGEE. The ends lost 0 bases at V and 3 bases at J; junction bases unmatched: 1. The CDR3 reads CASSVAGGYTGELFF. CDR3 bases: TGTGCCAGCAGCGTAGCGGGGGGGTACACCGGGGAGCTGTTTTTT.

The J gene is TRBJ1-1, the V gene TRBV5-4; 8 bases line up with TRBD1. V trimming: 0 bases; J trimming: 5 bases; junction bases outside the gene matches: 3. CDR3 length equals 14 residues. From germline, CDR1 is SGHNT and CDR2 YYREEE (reference sequence). The CDR3 loop reads CASSLGQGWTEAFF. CDR3 nucleotide sequence: TGTGCCAGCAGCTTGGGACAGGGGTGGACTGAAGCTTTCTTT.

This chain uses TRBV19 with TRBJ2-2; D is possibly TRBD2 (6 bases). The CDR3 contains 16 residues. Germline CDR1 and CDR2: LNHDA and SQIVND (reference sequence). V lost 4 bases and J lost 4, with 16 bases in between. The CDR3 sequence is CASSSVEGVGTGELFF. CDR3 nucleotides: TGTGCCAGTAGTAGCGTGGAGGGAGTCGGCACCGGGGAGCTGTTTTTT.

V usage is TRBV7-3 and J usage is TRBJ2-3; TRBD2 aligns across 8 bases. CDR3 length equals 15 residues. Germline values: CDR1 SGHTA, CDR2 FQGTGA. Germline trimming cut 3 bases from V and 4 bases from J; bases unmatched to any gene: 6. As DNA, the CDR3 is TGTGCCAGCAGCTTTTCAGCGGGAGAGGCAGATACGCAGTATTTT. It codes for CASSFSAGEADTQYF.

This chain links TRBV18 with TRBJ2-7, with 11 positions matching TRBD1. With 4 bases clipped from V and 0 bases from J, the junction kept 8 bases outside the gene matches. The CDR3 loop spans 17 amino acids. Germline-derived CDR1 and CDR2 are KGHSH and LQKENI. CDR3 in amino acids: CASSLRDRGTGSYEQYF. CDR3 DNA: TGTGCCAGCTCACTCCGGGACAGGGGGACAGGCTCCTACGAGCAGTACTTC.

The chain carries TRBV4-1 and TRBJ1-5, with 9 bases fitting TRBD1. The CDR3 covers 15 residues. Germline values: CDR1 MGHRA, CDR2 YSYEKL. V shed 2 bases, J shed 10 bases, and the junction held 9 bases outside the gene matches. The CDR3 nucleotides are TGCGCCAGCAGCCAACTAAGGGGACAGGGAGAACCCCAGCATTTT. The encoded protein is CASSQLRGQGEPQHF.

J is TRBJ2-7 and V is TRBV11-2, with D perhaps TRBD2 (5 bases). The V and J ends lost 0 bases and 3 bases respectively, with 12 bases between them. The germline gives CDR1 SGHAT, CDR2 FQNNGV. The CDR3 is made up of 15 amino acids. The CDR3 sequence is CASSLDPSGDYEQYF. Written as DNA, the CDR3 is TGTGCCAGCAGCTTAGATCCCAGCGGTGACTACGAGCAGTACTTC.

This sequence joins TRBV20-1 and TRBJ2-7; the D is unclear. The germline V gene has CDR1 DFQATT and CDR2 SNEGSKA (reference sequence). The CDR3 covers 11 residues. The V and J ends lost 6 bases and 0 bases respectively, with 6 bases between them. In nucleotides, the CDR3 is TGCAGTGCCCCGAACTCCTACGAGCAGTACTTC. This translates into CSAPNSYEQYF.

The CDR3: CASSLSAGGSYNEQFF. The CDR3 region has the DNA TGTGCCAGCAGCTTAAGTGCGGGAGGATCCTACAATGAGCAGTTCTTC. The chain joins TRBV11-2 to TRBJ2-1, with 8 bases fitting TRBD2. V shed 2 bases and J 1 base; nucleotides not matched to a gene: 4. The CDR3 spans 16 residues. CDR1 and CDR2 from the germline V gene are SGHAT and FQNNGV.

CDR3 nucleotide sequence: TGCGCCAGCAGCAAAGGGGTCATGAACACTGAAGCTTTCTTT. Translating it yields CASSKGVMNTEAFF. This chain links TRBV5-1 with TRBJ1-1; TRBD1 is a possible D gene (5 bases). CDR3 length: 14 amino acids. Trimming removed 4 bases at V and 0 bases at J, with 10 bases between. Germline V gene sequence: CDR1 SGHRS, CDR2 YFSETQ.

CDR3 coding DNA: TGTGCCAGCAGTTTAGGGGGGCCAAGCTCCTACAATGAGCAGTTCTTC. It specifies CASSLGGPSSYNEQFF. The chain uses TRBV28 and TRBJ2-1; either TRBD1 or TRBD2 may fit D (6 bases each). Germline V lookup: CDR1 MDHEN, CDR2 SYDVKM. This CDR3 is 16 amino acids long. The germline V and J ends were trimmed by 2 bases and 0 bases, with 11 bases remaining between them.

V gene TRBV11-2 combines with J gene TRBJ2-5; TRBD2 matches at 8 bases. With V trimmed by 3 bases and J by 3 bases, 9 bases remained unmatched. CDR3 length equals 16 residues. CDR1 is SGHAT and CDR2 is FQNNGV in the germline V gene. Written as DNA, the CDR3 is TGTGCCAGCAGCTTCGGCGGGAGGACTCCCAAAGAGACCCAGTACTTC. Translation: CASSFGGRTPKETQYF.

This clone has only a few counts. V is TRBV7-2 and J is TRBJ1-3; TRBD1 might be the D (6 bases). V was shortened by 5 bases and J by 0 bases, with 14 bases between the two germline ends. The germline gives CDR1 SGHTA, CDR2 FQGNSA. This CDR3 is 16 amino acids long. The CDR3 region is CASSTGGASSGNTIYF. The CDR3 DNA reads as TGTGCCAGCAGCACCGGGGGGGCTAGCTCTGGAAACACCATATATTTT.

This clone was detected a few times. The V call is TRBV28, the J call TRBJ2-7; the D is unclear. Trimming took off 3 bases at V and 6 bases at J, with 15 bases between the two ends. CDR3 length: 14 amino acids. Looked up from germline, CDR1 is MDHEN and CDR2 is SYDVKM. The CDR3 nucleotides read TGTGCCAGCAGTTTCCCCCACTCGACACGCGAGCAGTACTTC. It yields the protein CASSFPHSTREQYF.

The sample holds one count of this clone. CDR3 sequence: CASSLVAGGHNEQFF. The CDR3 nucleotides are TGCGCCAGCAGCTTGGTTGCGGGAGGGCACAATGAGCAGTTCTTC. This chain uses TRBV5-1 with TRBJ2-1, with 9 bases that match TRBD2. The CDR3 extends over 15 amino acids. J gave up 5 bases and V 0 bases, and 3 bases lay outside the gene matches. Germline assignment: CDR1 SGHRS and CDR2 YFSETQ.

This rearrangement joins TRBV7-3 to TRBJ1-5, with D uncertain. The CDR3 runs to 13 residues. CDR1 is SGHTA and CDR2 is FQGTGA in the germline V gene. The V end was cut by 5 bases, the J end by 3 bases, with 8 bases between. The CDR3 reads CASSPDINQPQHF. DNA of the CDR3: TGTGCCAGCAGCCCCGACATCAATCAGCCCCAGCATTTT.

The V call is TRBV2, the J call TRBJ2-1; 8 bases match TRBD2. V was clipped by 6 bases and J by 2 bases; unmatched bases: 6. Germline V gives CDR1 SNHLY, CDR2 FYNNEI. The CDR3 has 15 amino acids. CDR3 residues: CASSGLAGPYNEQFF. CDR3 in DNA: TGTGCCAGCAGCGGTCTAGCGGGCCCCTACAATGAGCAGTTCTTC.

Turning to this clone: Distinct nucleotide sequences in the sample also encode this CDR3. The V gene is TRBV28, the J gene TRBJ1-4, with 8 bases matching TRBD1. CDR3 length equals 14 residues. The J segment lost 7 bases and the V segment lost 6 bases, leaving 7 bases of the junction unmatched. Germline CDR1 reads MDHEN; CDR2 reads SYDVKM. This chain's CDR3 is CASSRGQGREKLFF. The DNA of the CDR3 is TGTGCCAGCAGCCGCGGACAGGGACGTGAAAAACTGTTTTTT.